The present T cell receptor beta chain was sequenced within a study of blood T cell repertoires in COVID-19 (dated by TCRdb to about 2020). For the wider study: The collaborator samples originated in the United States, Italy and Spain and spanned the acute and convalescent phases of COVID-19. The material from the prospective study consisted of cDNA or gDNA derived from T cells, B-cell-depleted T cells, or PBMCs. The dataset comprised deeply sampled blood TCRbeta repertoires from subjects exposed to, actively infected with, or recovered from COVID-19. The repertoires were released in a freely available public database meant as a resource for research on the immune response to SARS-CoV-2. The samples were drawn from two sources: the first 160 participants of the ongoing ImmuneRACE study, and 1,200 or so subjects contributed by 6 global collaborators. Nearly every sample came with metadata listing a de-identified subject ID, COVID-19 status, age in years and sex. Where available, HLA class I and class II types were taken from metadata supplied by the sample provider and were not determined by assay-based typing. Paper-wide results and their limitations: Clinical and demographic metadata were provided uncurated, with the amount varying by source and participant.

Each collaborating institution followed its own protocols to collect whole blood in K2EDTA tubes. For TCRbeta analysis, collaborator samples were shipped as frozen whole blood, as isolated PBMCs, or as DNA extracted from either sample type. As regards this clone: This receptor's antigen is unknown. Base qualities were left out, and no much larger clone turns up one base away.

TCRbeta CDR3 regions were amplified from genomic DNA using the immunoSEQ Assay, a bias-controlled multiplex PCR. As for the authors' bioinformatics: Within the assay, amplification of reference gene primers was used to estimate how many nucleated cells each sample contained. To quantify the absolute abundance of each unique TCRbeta CDR3 rearrangement, sequence reads were collapsed and filtered. For each sample, productive Simpson clonality was calculated as the square root of Simpson's diversity index over productive rearrangements. As stored in TCRdb, this immuneACCESS dataset retains in-frame rearrangements with V and J assigned. A fraction of the clones does not appear; measured against another copy, unresolved V genes explain less than half of the discrepancy, and the remainder lacks a known reason. V, J and clone size reflect that table, while D and trimming were determined from the DNA. This sample has approximately 210,000 clones in its table, and 70% to 90% of those were observed once. The ten largest clones add up to about 5% of the sample.

Reading from cysteine to phenylalanine, the CDR3 counts 18 amino acids. This entry keeps only the CDR3 DNA: 54 bases, framed from base 1. Clipping removes 6 bases from V and 8 bases from J, with 18 as the unmatched junction base count. CDR1 and CDR2 were assigned from the germline V gene (reference sequence) as LGHDT and YNNKEL. The sample comprised peripheral blood. Recombination connected TRBV3-1 (or the pseudogene TRBV3-2) to TRBJ1-4; 10 central bases correspond to TRBD1. The TCR originated in a woman aged 40 to 50 with acute or convalescent COVID-19. The CDR3 has the sequence CASSESGTGVISREKLFF. The sequenced DNA is TGTGCCAGCAGTGAGTCCGGGACAGGGGTAATCTCACGGGAAAAACTGTTTTTT.